The clone carrying this T cell receptor beta chain was seen a single time. Assay used: immunoSEQ multiplex PCR; TCRdb lists only in-frame clones, some missing. This sample carries hundreds of thousands of clones, about 74% of them seen once, and the ten largest clones take approximately 1.6%. This entry is derived from a study of shared clonotypes between healthy human individuals. Adult donors, all healthy and HIV-negative, had no recent acute infections or vaccinations. Input material: memory CD4+ T cells sorted from blood. The subset is: CD45RA-negative fraction. The origin of this receptor is a woman aged 30 to 39 in good health.

The chain's CDR3 is CASSVTSGADTQYF. The CDR3 nucleotides read TGTGCCAGCAGTGTAACTAGTGGAGCAGATACGCAGTATTTT. V gene TRBV2 combines with J gene TRBJ2-3; D perhaps matches TRBD2 (5 bases). The germline CDR1 and CDR2 sequences are SNHLY and FYNNEI. V lost 4 bases to trimming and J lost 4 bases, with 12 bases between them. There are 14 residues in the CDR3.